Following are 20 T cell receptor beta chains from one sample sequenced in a study of shared clonotypes between healthy human individuals. Generated by immunoSEQ multiplex PCR, the TCRdb table keeps only in-frame clones and is missing some. Of over a million clones in the sample, roughly 96% are singletons; the top ten hold 1.2%. The sample consisted of naive CD4+ T cells sorted from blood. Described subset: CD45RA+ positively selected. The receptors originated from a man in his thirties or forties in good health.

The chain's CDR3 is CASTAGGRETQYF. The CDR3 DNA sequence: TGTGCCAGCACGGCGGGGGGGAGGGAGACCCAGTACTTC. The J gene is TRBJ2-5, the V gene TRBV28; 9 nucleotides line up with TRBD2. CDR3 length: 13 amino acids. CDR1 is MDHEN, CDR2 SYDVKM, per germline. V lost 7 bases to trimming and J lost 5 bases; unmatched junction nucleotides: 5.

The rearrangement uses TRBV6-4 and TRBJ2-7, with TRBD2 matching 8 bases. V gave up 4 bases and J gave up 7 bases; unmatched junction bases: 9. Germline CDR1 reads MRHNA; CDR2 reads SNTAGT. The CDR3 runs to 14 residues. CDR3 residues: CASSVQRESREQYF. CDR3 bases: TGTGCCAGCAGTGTGCAGCGGGAGTCTCGAGAGCAGTACTTC.

This chain joins TRBV14 and TRBJ2-7; 12 bases line up with TRBD2. The germline V gene has CDR1 SGHDN and CDR2 FVKESK. The CDR3 runs to 15 residues. V trimming: 2 bases; J trimming: 5 bases; junction bases outside the gene matches: 4. The CDR3 sequence is CASSQMTSGGDEQYF. CDR3 bases: TGTGCCAGCAGCCAAATGACTAGCGGGGGCGACGAGCAGTACTTC. Looking up the rest from reference TRBV14 and TRBJ2-7 gives the full variable domain: EAGVTQFPSHSVIEKGQTVTLRCDPISGHDNLYWYRRVMGKEIKFLLHFVKESKQDESGMPNNRFLAERTGGTYSTLKVQPAELEDSGVYFCASSQMTSGGDEQYFGPGTRLTVT.

This chain connects TRBV5-5 to TRBJ1-1, with 7 positions matching TRBD1. J was trimmed by 8 bases and V by 2 bases; bases with no gene match: 15. The CDR3 consists of 16 residues. Germline V gene sequence: CDR1 SGHKS, CDR2 YYEKEE (reference sequence). CDR3 in amino acids: CASSLSGTPGGTEAFF. CDR3 coding DNA: TGTGCCAGCAGCTTATCCGGTACGCCAGGGGGAACCGAAGCTTTCTTT.

This clone was picked up one time. The rearrangement joins TRBV29-1 to TRBJ1-1; tentatively, D is TRBD1 (6 bases). The V gene lost 6 bases and the J gene lost 9 bases, with 23 bases spanning the gap. The CDR3 contains 14 residues. Germline loops: CDR1 SQVTM, CDR2 ANQGSEA. CDR3 loop: CSVGSLLDSKKAFF. The CDR3 DNA reads as TGCAGCGTGGGGTCCCTTTTGGACAGTAAAAAAGCTTTCTTT.

This sequence joins TRBV7-9 and TRBJ1-1; possible D gene TRBD1, 6 bases. Per the germline V gene, CDR1 is SEHNR and CDR2 is FQNEAQ (reference sequence). CDR3 length: 14 amino acids. Trimming took 5 bases from V and 6 from J, leaving 16 bases between them. The CDR3 region is CASSAKGDKAEAFF. In DNA, the CDR3 is TGTGCCAGCAGCGCGAAGGGGGATAAGGCTGAAGCTTTCTTT.

The chain combines TRBV27 with TRBJ2-2; 8 nucleotides agree with TRBD1. Trimming at V came to 7 bases and at J to 4 bases, leaving 8 bases not matched to a gene. The CDR3 is 15 amino acids. CDR1 MNHEY and CDR2 SMNVEV come from the germline V gene (reference sequence). CDR3 coding DNA: TGTGCCAGCACCCCCCGACAGGGGACCACCGGGGAGCTGTTTTTT. This codes for CASTPRQGTTGELFF.

On this clone itself: Other DNA sequences in the sample encode the same CDR3. This sequence joins TRBV10-3 and TRBJ2-3; TRBD1 is a possible D gene (5 bases). CDR1 and CDR2 from the germline V gene are ENHRY and SYGVKD. Trimming removed 4 bases from V and 0 bases from J, with 8 bases in between. The CDR3 spans 14 residues. The CDR3 DNA follows: TGTGCCATCAGTGCTGGGGCTAGCACAGATACGCAGTATTTT. Residues: CAISAGASTDTQYF.

The gene calls are TRBV19 and TRBJ2-3; no reliable D call. The CDR3 length is 15 residues. V dropped 3 bases and J dropped 2 bases, with 12 bases sitting between them. Germline lookup yields CDR1 LNHDA and CDR2 SQIVND (reference sequence). CDR3 bases: TGTGCCAGTAGTATTTTGGCGGATTTCACAGATACGCAGTATTTT. Protein: CASSILADFTDTQYF.

This clone has a single count. V and J are TRBV19 and TRBJ2-2; D unclear. Germline V gene data show CDR1 as LNHDA and CDR2 as SQIVND (reference sequence). The V gene lost 5 bases and the J gene lost 4 bases, with 14 bases spanning the gap. There are 15 residues in the CDR3. The CDR3 protein is CASSSPPSVTGELFF. The DNA for the CDR3 is TGTGCCAGTAGTTCCCCACCCTCGGTCACCGGGGAGCTGTTTTTT.

The rearrangement uses TRBV6-6 and TRBJ2-7; 9 nucleotides align to TRBD1. V lost 6 bases to trimming and J lost 2 bases; unmatched junction nucleotides: 5. The CDR3 is 14 residues long. CDR1 and CDR2 from the germline V gene are MNHNY and SVGAGI (reference sequence). The CDR3 nucleotides read TGTGCCAGCAGGTCCGGGACAGGGCCCTACGAGCAGTACTTC. Amino acids: CASRSGTGPYEQYF.

This rearrangement joins TRBV7-9 to TRBJ1-5; TRBD1 aligns across 9 bases. Germline V CDR1 and CDR2: SEHNR, FQNEAQ (reference sequence). The CDR3 covers 15 residues. V trimming: 5 bases; J trimming: 1 base; junction bases outside the gene matches: 3. The CDR3 DNA reads as TGTGCCAGCAGCGCCGGGACAGGGAGCAATCAGCCCCAGCATTTT. Amino acid sequence: CASSAGTGSNQPQHF.

The V gene is TRBV28, the J gene TRBJ2-7, with 7 bases aligning to TRBD1. CDR1 is MDHEN and CDR2 is SYDVKM in the germline V gene. CDR3 length equals 15 residues. Germline trimming cut 5 bases from V and 5 bases from J; bases unmatched to any gene: 12. The CDR3 DNA follows: TGTGCCAGCAGTCCCCTCGGACAGGCGATCAACGAGCAGTACTTC. This encodes CASSPLGQAINEQYF. Variable domain in full (rest from reference TRBV28 and TRBJ2-7): DVKVTQSSRYLVKRTGEKVFLECVQDMDHENMFWYRQDPGLGLRLIYFSYDVKMKEKGDIPEGYSVSREKKERFSLILESASTNQTSMYLCASSPLGQAINEQYFGPGTRLTVT.

As for this clone: Different DNA sequences within this sample yield the same CDR3. The rearrangement uses TRBV9 and TRBJ2-7; 7 bases map to TRBD1. The J segment lost 1 base and the V segment lost 0 bases, leaving 7 bases of the junction unmatched. In germline, CDR1 is SGDLS, CDR2 YYNGEE. The length of the CDR3 is 16 residues. The CDR3 region has the DNA TGTGCCAGCAGCGTAGACCCCGGGACAGTTTCCTACGAGCAGTACTTC. This codes for CASSVDPGTVSYEQYF.

This chain joins TRBV28 and TRBJ1-1, with unresolved D. Germline values: CDR1 MDHEN, CDR2 SYDVKM. The CDR3 extends over 12 amino acids. Trimming left V 4 bases short and J 4 bases short, with 7 bases between. The CDR3 region is CASSSQFTEAFF. CDR3 nucleotide sequence: TGTGCCAGCAGTTCTCAGTTCACTGAAGCTTTCTTT.

The table lists this clone with a count of one. The rearrangement joins TRBV29-1 to TRBJ2-5; no definite D call. The CDR3 spans 13 residues. The ends were cut back, 4 bases at V and 5 bases at J, with 14 bases in the middle. Germline lookup yields CDR1 SQVTM and CDR2 ANQGSEA. CDR3 bases: TGCAGCGTTGGGACGCTCCTGGCGGAGACCCAGTACTTC. Its protein product is CSVGTLLAETQYF.

This sequence joins TRBV28 and TRBJ1-5, with 10 bases matching TRBD1. Looked up from germline, CDR1 is MDHEN and CDR2 is SYDVKM. The CDR3 sequence is 15 residues long. J was trimmed by 6 bases and V by 5 bases; bases with no gene match: 7. The CDR3, as DNA: TGTGCCAGCAGTCCTCAGACAGGGGGCGGTCAGCCCCAGCATTTT. Protein product: CASSPQTGGGQPQHF.

The genes are TRBV15 and TRBJ2-7, with 8 bases identical to TRBD2. V was pared by 1 base and J by 6 bases, with 8 bases of the junction left unmatched. The CDR3 loop spans 15 amino acids. Germline CDR1 is LNHNV and CDR2 is YYDKDF (reference sequence). The CDR3 DNA reads as TGTGCCACCAGCAGAGTCGCGGGAGGCATGGGCGAGCAGTACTTC. Protein sequence: CATSRVAGGMGEQYF.

This chain connects TRBV19 to TRBJ2-2; tentatively, D is TRBD2 (6 bases). V was clipped by 2 bases and J by 8 bases, with 21 bases between them. The length of the CDR3 is 17 residues. CDR1 LNHDA and CDR2 SQIVND come from the germline V gene (reference sequence). Here the CDR3 DNA reads TGTGCCAGTAGTATACCTTGGCGGGGAGGCCCATGGGGGGAGCTGTTTTTT. Amino acid sequence: CASSIPWRGGPWGELFF.

This chain joins TRBV28 and TRBJ2-7, with 10 bases aligning to TRBD2. The CDR3 runs 15 residues. The V and J ends lost 2 bases and 3 bases, in that order; junction bases with no gene match: 4. Germline-derived CDR1 and CDR2 are MDHEN and SYDVKM. The CDR3 here is CASSLKASGSYEQYF. The CDR3 coding sequence is TGTGCCAGCAGTTTAAAGGCTAGCGGGAGCTACGAGCAGTACTTC.